Following are 4 T cell receptor beta chains from one sample sequenced in a study of T cell repertoires in cytomegalovirus infection. The antigens for these receptors are not known. TCRdb called the reads again in MiXCR, with one record for every CDR3 protein. The sample contains about a million distinct CDR3 sequences, approximately 30% of which appear only once. This material consisted of cultured CD8+ T cells from PBMCs, taken from culture after CMV antigen stimulation. The receptor set was obtained from a human donor in good health (CMV status not recorded). Some clones in this sample may be carry-over from other donors' samples.

The rearrangement uses TRBV6-1 and TRBJ2-7; no clear D gene. The CDR3 has 14 amino acids. Trimming left V 3 bases short and J 2 bases short, with 11 bases between. Germline V gene data show CDR1 as MNHNS and CDR2 as SASEGT. For the CDR3, the DNA is TGTGCCAGCAGTGACCGTACCAGACCCTACGAGCAGTACGTC. Amino acid sequence: CASSDRTRPYEQYV.

The V and J genes are TRBV11-2 and TRBJ2-1; no reliable D call. The V end was cut by 4 bases, the J end by 7 bases, with 11 bases between. Germline V CDR1 and CDR2: SGHAT, FQNNGV. The CDR3 sequence is 13 residues long. The DNA for the CDR3 is TGTGCCAGCAGCTCGGTCCCCGGAAATGAGCAGTTCTTC. Protein: CASSSVPGNEQFF.

The chain employs TRBV10-3 and TRBJ2-2; no definite D call. Germline-derived CDR1 and CDR2 are ENHRY and SYGVKD. The V end was cut by 8 bases, the J end by 5 bases, with 9 bases between. The CDR3 sequence is 12 residues long. CDR3 DNA sequence: TGTGCCATCCCGCAGGCTACCGGGGAGCTGTTTTTT. Protein: CAIPQATGELFF.

Turning to this clonotype: The germline gene is not matched at one end of the junction; a read error may be the cause. The V gene is TRBV7-7, the J gene TRBJ2-2; TRBD1 is a possible D gene (6 bases). From germline, CDR1 is SSHAT and CDR2 FNYEAQ (reference sequence). This CDR3 is built from 17 residues. CDR3 loop: CASSATLDRTNTGELFF. The CDR3 DNA reads TGTGCTAGCAGCGCAACCCTTGACAGGACGAACACCGGGGAGCTGTTTTTT. The complete variable domain, with remaining parts taken from reference TRBV7-7 and TRBJ2-2, reads GAGVSQSPRYKVTKRGQDVTLRCDPISSHATLYWYQQALGQGPEFLTYFNYEAQPDKSGLPSDRFSAERPEGSISTLTIQRTEQRDSAMYRCASSATLDRTNTGELFFGEGSRLTVL.